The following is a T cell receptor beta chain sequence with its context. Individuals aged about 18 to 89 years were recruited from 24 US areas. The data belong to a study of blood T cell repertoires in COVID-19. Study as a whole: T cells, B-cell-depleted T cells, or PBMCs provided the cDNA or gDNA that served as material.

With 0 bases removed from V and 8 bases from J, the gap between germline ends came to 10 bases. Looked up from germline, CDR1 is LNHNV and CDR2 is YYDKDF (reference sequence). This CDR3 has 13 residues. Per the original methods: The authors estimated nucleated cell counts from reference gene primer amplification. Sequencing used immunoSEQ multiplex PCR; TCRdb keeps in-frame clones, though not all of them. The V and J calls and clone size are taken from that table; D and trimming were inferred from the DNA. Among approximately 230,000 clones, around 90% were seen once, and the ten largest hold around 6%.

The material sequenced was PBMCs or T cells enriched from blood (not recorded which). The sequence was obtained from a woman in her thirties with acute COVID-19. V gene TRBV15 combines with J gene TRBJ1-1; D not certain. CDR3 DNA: TGTGCCACCAGCAGAGAGAGCTTAGTGGAAGCTTTCTTT. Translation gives CATSRESLVEAFF. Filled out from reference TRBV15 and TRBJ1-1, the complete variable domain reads DAMVIQNPRYQVTQFGKPVTLSCSQTLNHNVMYWYQQKSSQAPKLLFHYYDKDFNNEADTPDNFQSRRPNTSFCFLDIRSPGLGDTAMYLCATSRESLVEAFFGQGTRLTVV.